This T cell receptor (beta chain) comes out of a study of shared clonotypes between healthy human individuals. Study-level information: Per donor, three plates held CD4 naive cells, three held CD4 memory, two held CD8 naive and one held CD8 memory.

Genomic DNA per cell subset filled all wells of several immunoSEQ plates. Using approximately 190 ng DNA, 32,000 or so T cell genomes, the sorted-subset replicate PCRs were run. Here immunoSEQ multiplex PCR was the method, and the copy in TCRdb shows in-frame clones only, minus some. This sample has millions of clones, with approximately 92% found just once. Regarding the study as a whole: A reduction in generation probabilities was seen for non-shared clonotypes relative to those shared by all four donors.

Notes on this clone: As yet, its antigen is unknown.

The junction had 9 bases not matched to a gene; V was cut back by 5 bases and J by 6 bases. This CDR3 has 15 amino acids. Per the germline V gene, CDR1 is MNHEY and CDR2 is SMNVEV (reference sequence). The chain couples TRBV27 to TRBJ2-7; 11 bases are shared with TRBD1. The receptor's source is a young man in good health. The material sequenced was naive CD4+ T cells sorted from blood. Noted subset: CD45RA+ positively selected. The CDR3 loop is CASSPARTGGGEQYF. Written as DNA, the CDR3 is TGTGCCAGCAGTCCCGCAAGGACAGGGGGCGGCGAGCAGTACTTC.